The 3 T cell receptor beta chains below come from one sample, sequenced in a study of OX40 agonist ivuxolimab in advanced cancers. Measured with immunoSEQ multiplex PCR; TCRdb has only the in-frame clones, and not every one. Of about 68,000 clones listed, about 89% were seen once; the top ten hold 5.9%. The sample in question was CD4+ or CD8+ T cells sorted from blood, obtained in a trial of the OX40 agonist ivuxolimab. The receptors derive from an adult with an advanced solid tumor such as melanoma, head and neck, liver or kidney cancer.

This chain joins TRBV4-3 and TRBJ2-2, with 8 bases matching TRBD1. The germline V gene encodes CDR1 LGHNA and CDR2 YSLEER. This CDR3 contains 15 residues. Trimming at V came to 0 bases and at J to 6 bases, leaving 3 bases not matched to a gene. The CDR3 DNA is TGCGCCAGCAGCCAAGATAAGACAGGGGCCGGGGAGCTGTTTTTT. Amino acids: CASSQDKTGAGELFF.

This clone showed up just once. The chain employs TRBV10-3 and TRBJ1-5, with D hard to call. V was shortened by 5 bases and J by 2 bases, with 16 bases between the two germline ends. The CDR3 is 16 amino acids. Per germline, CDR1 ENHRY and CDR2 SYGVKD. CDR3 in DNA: TGTGCCATCAGTCCGGGCCATATAGTAGGCAATCAGCCCCAGCATTTT. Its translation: CAISPGHIVGNQPQHF.

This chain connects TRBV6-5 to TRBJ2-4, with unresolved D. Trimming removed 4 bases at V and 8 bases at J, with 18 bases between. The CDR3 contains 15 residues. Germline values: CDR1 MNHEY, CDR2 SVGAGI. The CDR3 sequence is CASSFSDPLRDIQYF. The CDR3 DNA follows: TGTGCCAGCAGTTTCTCTGATCCCCTAAGGGACATTCAGTACTTC.